This passage covers 18 T cell receptor beta chains from one sample sequenced in a study of T cell responses to AZD1222 COVID-19 vaccine. TCRdb's copy holds only in-frame clones and misses some; the assay was immunoSEQ multiplex PCR. The sample yields about 170,000 clones, approximately 86% seen once. The sample in question was peripheral blood, obtained on day 0 of AZD1222 vaccination. Receptor source: an adult in good health.

The chain employs TRBV6-5 and TRBJ2-7; TRBD1 might be the D (6 bases). The CDR3 has 14 amino acids. Germline CDR1 is MNHEY and CDR2 is SVGAGI. Between the trimmed V and J ends, which lost 8 bases and 3 bases, there was a span of 17 bases. CDR3 in amino acids: CASAQQGPYYEQYF. CDR3 in DNA: TGTGCCAGCGCTCAACAGGGACCTTACTACGAGCAGTACTTC.

This chain uses TRBV28 with TRBJ1-2; 7 bases align to TRBD1. The germline gives CDR1 MDHEN, CDR2 SYDVKM. With 7 bases clipped from V and 0 bases from J, the junction kept 8 bases outside the gene matches. This CDR3 has 15 residues. The CDR3: CASTPTGLANYGYTF. CDR3 in DNA: TGTGCCAGCACCCCGACAGGGTTAGCTAACTATGGCTACACCTTC.

The count of this clone is one. This chain joins TRBV12-3 or TRBV12-4 and TRBJ1-2; no clear D gene. Trimming removed 8 bases at V and 7 bases at J, with 5 bases between. The CDR3 contains 9 residues. The CDR3 bases are TGTGCCAGCGAAGGTGGCTACACCTTC. It yields the protein CASEGGYTF.

In nucleotides, the CDR3 is TGTGCCAGTAGCTCAACCCATGGAAACACCATATATTTT. Translated: CASSSTHGNTIYF. The chain carries TRBV19 and TRBJ1-3; no clear D gene. V was cut by 6 bases and J by 3 bases, with 9 bases left in between. The CDR3 extends over 13 amino acids. The V gene's germline CDR1 is LNHDA and CDR2 SQIVND (reference sequence).

This clone was seen more than once but under ten times. This rearrangement joins TRBV6-5 to TRBJ2-1; possibly TRBD1 or TRBD2 for D (5 bases each). There are 14 residues in the CDR3. Trimming shortened V by 5 bases and J by 5 bases, and 13 bases separated the two germline ends. CDR1 and CDR2 from the germline V gene are MNHEY and SVGAGI. The CDR3 DNA reads TGTGCCAGCAGTCCCCCGGGGCCCCACAATGAGCAGTTCTTC. It translates to CASSPPGPHNEQFF.

The chain joins TRBV19 to TRBJ1-5; 11 positions agree with TRBD1. V was clipped by 6 bases and J by 4 bases; unmatched bases: 5. The CDR3 totals 15 residues. CDR1 is LNHDA, CDR2 SQIVND, per germline (reference sequence). The CDR3 protein is CASRGQGVRNQPQHF. CDR3 bases: TGTGCCAGTAGGGGACAGGGGGTAAGGAATCAGCCCCAGCATTTT. Supplemented by reference TRBV19 and TRBJ1-5, the full variable domain reads DGGITQSPKYLFRKEGQNVTLSCEQNLNHDAMYWYRQDPGQGLRLIYYSQIVNDFQKGDIAEGYSVSREKKESFPLTVTSAQKNPTAFYLCASRGQGVRNQPQHFGDGTRLSIL.

The rearrangement joins TRBV19 to TRBJ2-1; D perhaps matches TRBD2 (6 bases). The CDR3 loop spans 14 amino acids. The germline V and J ends were trimmed by 5 bases and 9 bases, with 17 bases remaining between them. The germline gives CDR1 LNHDA, CDR2 SQIVND (reference sequence). CDR3 amino acids: CASSVGTGGREQFF. CDR3 nucleotides: TGTGCCAGTAGTGTCGGGACTGGTGGTCGTGAGCAGTTCTTC.

The genes are TRBV3-1 (or the pseudogene TRBV3-2) and TRBJ1-4; D unclear. Trimming shortened V by 5 bases and J by 4 bases, and 11 bases separated the two germline ends. This CDR3 is built from 14 residues. Germline V gives CDR1 LGHDT, CDR2 YNNKEL (reference sequence). CDR3 loop: CASSSGPSNEKLFF. The DNA for the CDR3 is TGTGCCAGCAGCTCTGGACCGAGTAATGAAAAACTGTTTTTT.

V and J are TRBV28 and TRBJ2-1; TRBD1 matches at 10 bases. Trimming took 1 base from V and 8 from J; bases not matched to a gene: 11. CDR3 length: 17 amino acids. Germline CDR1 is MDHEN and CDR2 is SYDVKM. CDR3 residues: CASSLFGTGALFHEQFF. The DNA for the CDR3 is TGTGCCAGCAGTTTATTTGGGACAGGGGCTTTATTCCATGAGCAGTTCTTC.

The chain carries TRBV6-5 and TRBJ2-2; 8 bases match TRBD1. Per germline, CDR1 MNHEY and CDR2 SVGAGI. J lost 0 bases, V lost 6 bases, and 3 bases had no gene match. This CDR3 is built from 15 residues. CDR3 sequence (DNA): TGTGCCAGCAGCAGGGACAGGTCGAACACCGGGGAGCTGTTTTTT. As protein: CASSRDRSNTGELFF.

The rearrangement uses TRBV27 and TRBJ2-7, with TRBD2 matching 7 bases. The ends lost 2 bases at V and 4 bases at J; junction bases unmatched: 17. Germline values: CDR1 MNHEY, CDR2 SMNVEV (reference sequence). CDR3 length: 18 amino acids. The DNA for the CDR3 is TGTGCCAGCAGTTTACGATTCCTTGCCCGCGGGAGCGGATACGAGCAGTACTTC. It is translated as CASSLRFLARGSGYEQYF.

V is TRBV4-1 and J is TRBJ2-7; 9 bases are shared with TRBD2. V shed 4 bases, J shed 4 bases, and the junction held 8 bases outside the gene matches. Germline V CDR1 and CDR2: MGHRA, YSYEKL. The CDR3 contains 15 residues. This CDR3 reads CASSPRAGGWYEQYF. CDR3 DNA: TGCGCCAGCAGCCCCCGTGCGGGAGGGTGGTACGAGCAGTACTTC.

The CDR3 protein is CASSISPGNQPQHF. The CDR3 nucleotides read TGTGCCAGTAGTATTTCACCCGGGAATCAGCCCCAGCATTTT. The V call is TRBV19, the J call TRBJ1-5; no clear D. Germline CDR1 LNHDA, CDR2 SQIVND (reference sequence). Trimming took off 3 bases at V and 4 bases at J, with 10 bases between the two ends. The CDR3 has 14 amino acids.

The rearrangement joins TRBV18 to TRBJ1-1; TRBD1 agrees at 7 bases. Germline trimming cut 4 bases from V and 4 bases from J; bases unmatched to any gene: 9. Germline assignment: CDR1 KGHSH and CDR2 LQKENI. The CDR3 covers 15 residues. The CDR3 sequence is CASSRPSGGGTEAFF. CDR3 nucleotides: TGTGCCAGCTCACGCCCCTCAGGGGGAGGCACTGAAGCTTTCTTT.

The chain couples TRBV7-9 to TRBJ2-2, with 13 bases fitting TRBD2. This CDR3 contains 18 residues. Germline trimming cut 4 bases from V and 3 bases from J; bases unmatched to any gene: 8. Germline CDR1 SEHNR, CDR2 FQNEAQ (reference sequence). CDR3 sequence: CASSWRLAGGSDTGELFF. Here the CDR3 DNA reads TGTGCCAGCAGCTGGAGACTAGCGGGAGGTTCGGACACCGGGGAGCTGTTTTTT.

The V gene is TRBV5-1, the J gene TRBJ2-3; possible D gene TRBD2, 5 bases. The V end lost 4 bases, the J end lost 2 bases, and 23 bases lay between the germline ends. The germline gives CDR1 SGHRS, CDR2 YFSETQ. This CDR3 is built from 18 residues. CDR3 sequence reads: CASSPLSEGVHITDTQYF. Here the CDR3 DNA reads TGCGCCAGCAGCCCCCTCTCTGAGGGAGTGCATATCACAGATACGCAGTATTTT.

The chain joins TRBV11-2 to TRBJ2-5; tentative D call: TRBD1 (6 bases). Germline V gives CDR1 SGHAT, CDR2 FQNNGV. The CDR3 runs 13 residues. V was clipped by 8 bases and J by 5 bases, with 15 bases between them. The CDR3 nucleotides are TGTGCCAGCCATGAGGGGGTAGGGGAGACCCAGTACTTC. As protein: CASHEGVGETQYF.

The rearrangement uses TRBV4-1 and TRBJ2-3; D gene uncertain. V lost 0 bases and J 2 bases, leaving 12 bases between the germline ends. Germline-derived CDR1 and CDR2 are MGHRA and YSYEKL. This CDR3 is 16 amino acids long. The DNA of the CDR3 is TGCGCCAGCAGCCAAGAGAGGTTCCCGGACACAGATACGCAGTATTTT. Protein product: CASSQERFPDTDTQYF.